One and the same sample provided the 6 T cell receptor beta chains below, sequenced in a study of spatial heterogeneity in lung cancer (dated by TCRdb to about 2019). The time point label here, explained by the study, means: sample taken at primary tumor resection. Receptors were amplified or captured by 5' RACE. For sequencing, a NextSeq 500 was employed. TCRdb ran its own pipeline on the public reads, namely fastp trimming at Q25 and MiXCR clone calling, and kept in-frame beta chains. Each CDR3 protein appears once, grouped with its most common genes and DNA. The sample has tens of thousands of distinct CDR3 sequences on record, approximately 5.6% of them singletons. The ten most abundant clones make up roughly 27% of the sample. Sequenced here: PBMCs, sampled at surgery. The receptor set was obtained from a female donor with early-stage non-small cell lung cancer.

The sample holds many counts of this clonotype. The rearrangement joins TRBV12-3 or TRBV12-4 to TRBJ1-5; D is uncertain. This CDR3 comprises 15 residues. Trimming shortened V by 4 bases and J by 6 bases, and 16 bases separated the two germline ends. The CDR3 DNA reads TGTGCCAGCAGTTATTTTCCGGCAGGCACTCAGCCCCAGCATTTT. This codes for CASSYFPAGTQPQHF.

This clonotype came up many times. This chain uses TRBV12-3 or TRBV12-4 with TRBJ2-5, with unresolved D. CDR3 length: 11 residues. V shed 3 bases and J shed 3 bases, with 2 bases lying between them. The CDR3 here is CASSLKETQYF. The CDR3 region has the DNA TGTGCCAGCAGTTTGAAAGAGACCCAGTACTTC.

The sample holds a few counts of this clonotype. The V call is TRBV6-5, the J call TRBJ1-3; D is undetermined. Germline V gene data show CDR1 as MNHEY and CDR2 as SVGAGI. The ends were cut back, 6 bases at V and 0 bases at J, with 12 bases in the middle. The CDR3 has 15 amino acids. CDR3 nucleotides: TGTGCCAGCAGGCGCGACACGGTCTCTGGAAACACCATATATTTT. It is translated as CASRRDTVSGNTIYF.

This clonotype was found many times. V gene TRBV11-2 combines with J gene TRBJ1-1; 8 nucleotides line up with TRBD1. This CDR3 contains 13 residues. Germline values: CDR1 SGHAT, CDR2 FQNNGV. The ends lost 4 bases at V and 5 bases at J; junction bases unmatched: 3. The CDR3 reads CASSSHRGTEAFF. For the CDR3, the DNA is TGTGCCAGCAGCTCACACAGGGGGACTGAAGCTTTCTTT.

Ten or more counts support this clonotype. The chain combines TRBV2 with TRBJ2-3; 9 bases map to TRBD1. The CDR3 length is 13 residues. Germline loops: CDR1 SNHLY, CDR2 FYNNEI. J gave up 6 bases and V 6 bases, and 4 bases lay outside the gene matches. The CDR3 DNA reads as TGTGCCAGCAGGGCGGACAGGGGTGATACGCAGTATTTT. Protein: CASRADRGDTQYF.

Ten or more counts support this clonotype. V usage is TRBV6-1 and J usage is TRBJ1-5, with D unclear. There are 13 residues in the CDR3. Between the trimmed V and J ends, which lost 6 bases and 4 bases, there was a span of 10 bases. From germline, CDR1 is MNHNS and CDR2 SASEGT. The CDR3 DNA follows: TGTGCCAGCAGCGTCCGGGGAAATCAGCCCCAGCATTTT. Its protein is CASSVRGNQPQHF.